Listed below are T cell receptor beta chains from one sample, sequenced in a study of persistence of HIV-infected CD4 T cells. Their antigens are not known. Clones were read by immunoSEQ multiplex PCR, and TCRdb kept only the in-frame ones, dropping some. The table shows about 17,000 clones, with 65% occurring only once. This specimen was CD4+ T cells sorted from PBMCs after roughly 20-hour stimulation, taken from a patient who received antiretroviral therapy. These TCRs come from an adult woman with HIV who was CMV-seropositive. The CDR3 runs from the conserved cysteine through the conserved F or W. D genes are given only for firm matches. Clone size is stated in some rows and not others, as once, few, many or a class when expanded.

V gene	clone size	D gene	J gene	CDR3 DNA	CDR3 protein
TRBV30	-	TRBD2	TRBJ2-1	TGTGCCTGGAGTGGGACTAGCGGGGCAGCTGGGTTCTTC	CAWSGTSGAAGFF
TRBV7-3	few	-	TRBJ1-6	TGTGCCAGCAGCTATCACATGAGCTCCTATAATTCACCCCTCCACTTT	CASSYHMSSYNSPLHF
TRBV19	few	-	TRBJ1-2	TGTGCCAGTAGGGAGGGAGGTAGCGATGGCTACACCTTC	CASREGGSDGYTF
TRBV2	few	TRBD1	TRBJ1-1	TGTGCCAGCAGACCGGACAGGGTGAACACTGAAGCTTTCTTT	CASRPDRVNTEAFF
TRBV27	-	-	TRBJ1-1	TGTGCCAGCAGTTTAAGGCAGACTATGAACACTGAAGCTTTCTTT	CASSLRQTMNTEAFF
TRBV3-1/TRBV3-2	-	-	TRBJ2-3	TGTGCCAGCAGCCTGTGGTCTGAGACAGATACGCAGTATTTT	CASSLWSETDTQYF
TRBV7-2	-	-	TRBJ2-5	TGTGCCAGCAGCCCCCGGGACAATCAAGAGACCCAGTACTTC	CASSPRDNQETQYF
TRBV25-1	-	TRBD1	TRBJ1-1	TGTGCCAGCAGGGACAGGGGTTATCTAGGCACTGAAGCTTTCTTT	CASRDRGYLGTEAFF
TRBV7-3	few	-	TRBJ2-2	TGTGCCAGCAGCTCCGCACCCGGGACTTTGAACACCGGGGAGCTGTTTTTT	CASSSAPGTLNTGELFF
TRBV29-1	-	-	TRBJ1-2	TGCAGCGTTGGCGCGGACTATGGCTACACCTTC	CSVGADYGYTF
TRBV29-1	-	-	TRBJ1-1	TGCAGCGTGCTCACAGGGAGAGGAACTGAAGCTTTCTTT	CSVLTGRGTEAFF
TRBV2	-	-	TRBJ1-5	TGTGCCAGCAGGGGCCAAATCAATCAGCCCCAGCATTTT	CASRGQINQPQHF
TRBV30	few	-	TRBJ2-1	TGTGCCTGGACCCTAGGGCCCTTCAATGAGCAGTTCTTC	CAWTLGPFNEQFF
TRBV2	-	TRBD2	TRBJ2-3	TGTGCCAGCAGTGAAGCGGGGCTAGCGGGGGGGCAGCAGTATTTT	CASSEAGLAGGQQYF
TRBV2	-	TRBD1	TRBJ1-6	TGTGCCAGCAGTGGAACAGGGGAAAGATCCCTCCACTTT	CASSGTGERSLHF
TRBV7-2	-	TRBD2	TRBJ2-3	TGTGCCAGCAGCTCTCGCGGGAGGGGAGATACGCAGTATTTT	CASSSRGRGDTQYF
TRBV19	few	-	TRBJ1-3	TGTGCCAGTACTCAGGAACGCTCTGGAAACACCATATATTTT	CASTQERSGNTIYF
TRBV2	few	-	TRBJ2-1	TGTGCCGCCTCGGCATCTGAGGTTGAGCAGTTCTTC	CAASASEVEQFF
TRBV10-2	-	-	TRBJ1-2	TGCGCCAGCAGTGACATGGGCCTCTATGGCTACACCTTC	CASSDMGLYGYTF
TRBV5-1	-	TRBD1	TRBJ2-2	TGCGCCAGTTCGACAGGGCGCACCGGGGAGCTGTTTTTT	CASSTGRTGELFF
TRBV5-1	-	-	TRBJ2-7	TGCGCCAGCAGCTTGGGGACCTCCGTGGGGGAGCAGTACTTC	CASSLGTSVGEQYF
TRBV5-1	few	-	TRBJ2-5	TGCGCCAGCAGCTGGAGGGACAGTCAAGAGACCCAGTACTTC	CASSWRDSQETQYF
TRBV3-1/TRBV3-2	-	-	TRBJ1-3	TGTGCCAGCAGCCAAGAAAGGGGTTTGAGCTCTGGAAACACCATATATTTT	CASSQERGLSSGNTIYF
TRBV10-3	-	-	TRBJ1-2	TGTGCCATCAGTGAGGCTACTGCTAACTATGGCTACACCTTC	CAISEATANYGYTF
TRBV19	-	-	TRBJ1-2	TGTGCCAGTAGTATTGGTCGGAACAACTATGGCTACACCTTC	CASSIGRNNYGYTF
TRBV7-2	-	TRBD2	TRBJ2-1	TGTGCCAGCAGCTTACCTAGCGGCGATGAGCAGTTCTTC	CASSLPSGDEQFF
TRBV7-6	-	-	TRBJ2-2	TGTGCCAGCAGCCTTAGACGGAGGAACACCGGGGAGCTGTTTTTT	CASSLRRRNTGELFF
TRBV3-1/TRBV3-2	once	TRBD2	TRBJ2-2	TGTGCCAGCAGCCTGTCGGGGGGAGCAGGAAGGGAGCTGTTTTTT	CASSLSGGAGRELFF
TRBV6-1	-	TRBD2	TRBJ2-1	TGTGCCAGCAGTGAGGCCTCGCGGGGGAGCAATGAGCAGTTCTTC	CASSEASRGSNEQFF
TRBV18	-	-	TRBJ2-6	TGTGCCAGCTCACCGGTCTCACAGTCCGAAGTTTCTGGGGCCAACGTCCTGACTTTC	CASSPVSQSEVSGANVLTF
TRBV7-7	-	TRBD1	TRBJ2-2	TGTGCTAGCAGCTTAGATGGACAGGTGGCCGGGGAGCTGTTTTTT	CASSLDGQVAGELFF
TRBV27	-	-	TRBJ1-6	TGTGCCAGCAGTTTAAATTATAATTCACCCCTCCACTTT	CASSLNYNSPLHF
TRBV5-1	-	-	TRBJ2-7	TGCGCCAGCAGCTTGGGAGGCAAATCCTACGAGCAGTACTTC	CASSLGGKSYEQYF
TRBV19	once	-	TRBJ1-4	TGTGCCAGCCGTACGACAGGCTTAAATGAAAAACTGTTTTTT	CASRTTGLNEKLFF
TRBV5-1	-	-	TRBJ2-3	TGCGCCAGCAGCTTGGATACGGGTACTAGCACAGATACGCAGTATTTT	CASSLDTGTSTDTQYF
TRBV11-3	-	-	TRBJ2-7	TGTGCCAGCAGTCACTCCCAGTTCGGTACATGGGACGAGCAGTACTTC	CASSHSQFGTWDEQYF
TRBV30	few	-	TRBJ1-4	TGTGCCTGGAGTGTACGAATGGAAAAACTGTTTTTT	CAWSVRMEKLFF
TRBV19	-	-	TRBJ1-1	TGTGCCAGTAGTACCCTTTCGGGGGCCTCTGAAGCTTTCTTT	CASSTLSGASEAFF
TRBV5-6	-	-	TRBJ2-2	TGTGCCAGCAGCAGGGTTGGTGCCGGGGAGCTGTTTTTT	CASSRVGAGELFF
TRBV9	-	-	TRBJ1-2	TGTGCCAGCAGCGTCCCAGGGACCGTGGGGGGCTACACCTTC	CASSVPGTVGGYTF
TRBV7-8	-	-	TRBJ1-2	TGTGCCAGCAGCTCGAGAGGTGCAGACTATGGCTACACCTTC	CASSSRGADYGYTF
TRBV2	once	-	TRBJ1-2	TGTGCCAGCAGTGAAGGACTTGGGGAGACCTATGGCTACACCTTC	CASSEGLGETYGYTF
TRBV9	few	-	TRBJ2-1	TGTGCCAGCAGCCCGGGGACAAGTGCCTACAATGAGCAGTTCTTC	CASSPGTSAYNEQFF
TRBV5-6	-	TRBD1	TRBJ1-1	TGTGCCAGCAGCTTTCTGGACAGGGAGTCCACTGAAGCTTTCTTT	CASSFLDRESTEAFF
TRBV6-5	-	-	TRBJ2-3	TGTGCCAGCAGTTACCCCCTAGGTATCACAGATACGCAGTATTTT	CASSYPLGITDTQYF
TRBV6-5	-	-	TRBJ1-1	TGTGCCAGTCCACAGGATATGAACACTGAAGCTTTCTTT	CASPQDMNTEAFF
TRBV7-8	-	TRBD1	TRBJ1-5	TGTGCCAGCAGCTTATTCTCGGGACAGGGGACTTTAGGGCCCCAGCATTTT	CASSLFSGQGTLGPQHF
TRBV5-1	-	-	TRBJ2-5	TGCGCCAGCAGCTTGGGGGCAGAAGAGACCCAGTACTTC	CASSLGAEETQYF
TRBV10-1	-	-	TRBJ1-1	TGCGCCAGCAGTGAGTCGCCGGAACCGAACACTGAAGCTTTCTTT	CASSESPEPNTEAFF
TRBV19	few	-	TRBJ1-4	TGTGCCAGTAGTCCCCCGGGGGATGAAAAACTGTTTTTT	CASSPPGDEKLFF
TRBV7-2	-	-	TRBJ1-2	TGTGCCAGCAGCGTAACCTCCGGGACCCCGCTGGATGGCTACACCTTC	CASSVTSGTPLDGYTF
TRBV7-3	few	-	TRBJ2-2	TGTGCCAGCAGCTTATTGCAGGGCCCCGGGGAGCTGTTTTTT	CASSLLQGPGELFF
TRBV24-1	-	TRBD2	TRBJ2-2	TGTGCCACCAGTGACCAAAGCGGGGGGGCCCGGGAGCTGTTTTTT	CATSDQSGGARELFF
TRBV11-3	-	TRBD1	TRBJ2-1	TGTGCCAGCAGCCCCGGGGACAGGTGGAGCTCCTACAATGAGCAGTTCTTC	CASSPGDRWSSYNEQFF
TRBV13	few	TRBD2	TRBJ2-1	TGTGCCAGCAGCTTACAAGTTAGCGGGGGGGCCTTTTCTCTGGATGAGCAGTTCTTC	CASSLQVSGGAFSLDEQFF